The 7 T cell receptor beta chains below come from one sample, sequenced in a study of blood T cell repertoires in COVID-19. Libraries were prepared by immunoSEQ multiplex PCR; TCRdb keeps only in-frame clonotypes and omits some of them. The sample lists 150,000 to 200,000 clones, about four fifths occurring once. Specimen: peripheral blood. Receptors originate from a man in his 60s with active or convalescent COVID-19.

The chain recombines TRBV3-1 (or the pseudogene TRBV3-2) with TRBJ2-7, with D perhaps matching TRBD1 (5 bases). Looked up from germline, CDR1 is LGHDT and CDR2 is YNNKEL (reference sequence). Trimming took 7 bases from V and 0 from J, leaving 7 bases between them. The CDR3 is 12 amino acids. CDR3 in DNA: TGTGCCAGCAAAGGGGTCTCCTACGAGCAGTACTTC. Translation: CASKGVSYEQYF.

The chain combines TRBV24-1 with TRBJ1-1; 9 bases are a match to TRBD1. The CDR3 sequence is 19 residues long. Germline-derived CDR1 and CDR2 are KGHDR and SFDVKD. Trimming took 1 base from V and 0 from J; bases not matched to a gene: 11. DNA for the CDR3: TGTGCCACCAGTGATTTAGCGGGACAGGGTGGGAAAATGAACACTGAAGCTTTCTTT. Amino acids: CATSDLAGQGGKMNTEAFF.

The rearrangement joins TRBV6-6 to TRBJ2-1; 12 positions agree with TRBD2. This CDR3 is built from 17 residues. Per the germline V gene, CDR1 is MNHNY and CDR2 is SVGAGI (reference sequence). Trimming took 5 bases from V and 5 from J; bases not matched to a gene: 10. This chain's CDR3 is CASSRLAGALWDNEQFF. In nucleotides, the CDR3 is TGTGCCAGCAGTCGACTAGCGGGGGCTCTTTGGGACAATGAGCAGTTCTTC.

The rearrangement joins TRBV19 to TRBJ2-1, with TRBD2 as a possible D gene (5 bases). This CDR3 has 14 amino acids. Germline V gene lookup returns CDR1 LNHDA and CDR2 SQIVND (reference sequence). Trimming pared 8 bases from V and 7 bases from J, leaving 18 bases between. This chain's CDR3 is CASGYVGALNEQFF. CDR3 DNA: TGTGCCAGTGGTTATGTGGGAGCGTTAAATGAGCAGTTCTTC.

The chain is built from TRBV6-6 and TRBJ1-6; TRBD1 aligns across 8 bases. This CDR3 spans 15 amino acids. Trimming took 6 bases from V and 8 from J; bases not matched to a gene: 9. Germline V gene data show CDR1 as MNHNY and CDR2 as SVGAGI (reference sequence). The chain's CDR3 is CASSARNRGDSPLHF. CDR3 nucleotides: TGTGCCAGCAGCGCGAGAAACAGGGGGGATTCACCCCTCCACTTT.

This clone was seen more than once but under ten times. The rearrangement joins TRBV5-6 to TRBJ1-1, with 10 bases fitting TRBD1. Germline V gives CDR1 SGHDT, CDR2 YYEEEE. The J segment lost 4 bases and the V segment lost 3 bases, leaving 3 bases of the junction unmatched. There are 14 residues in the CDR3. CDR3 nucleotide sequence: TGTGCCAGCAGCTGGAGGACAGGGGGCACTGAAGCTTTCTTT. It yields the protein CASSWRTGGTEAFF.

There are a few counts of this clone. The chain combines TRBV5-1 with TRBJ1-1; weak D call: TRBD1 (5 bases). The CDR3 contains 15 residues. CDR1 is SGHRS, CDR2 YFSETQ, per germline. The V and J ends lost 0 bases and 4 bases respectively, with 13 bases between them. Here the CDR3 reads CASSLESWGGTEAFF. DNA for the CDR3: TGCGCCAGCAGCTTGGAGTCTTGGGGGGGCACTGAAGCTTTCTTT.